This T cell receptor beta chain was identified during a study of T cells in Graves' hyperthyroidism and ophthalmopathy. Study conclusions and caveats: Within blood appeared most thyroid clonotypes that had expanded above 0.001. It was a median approximately 6.9 months before onset that the model predicted ophthalmopathy. A model of 13 V-J features distinguished ophthalmopathy from stable hyperthyroidism.

Researchers amplified the TCR beta CDR3 regions from RNA transcripts. Carried out on the TCR CDR3, a first-round RT-PCR used the HTBI primer set. From the multiplex PCR reads, TCRdb called clonotypes with MiXCR, one entry per CDR3 protein. The table lists approximately 46,000 distinct CDR3 sequences, approximately 50% of them singletons. Germline CDR1 ENHRY, CDR2 SYGVKD. The CDR3 runs to 13 residues. Trimming removed 10 bases from V and 7 bases from J; junction bases left unmatched: 12. As for this clonotype: Its antigen is undetermined.

The sequence came from a woman aged 50 to 65 with Graves' hyperthyroidism. J is TRBJ2-7 and V is TRBV10-3, with 8 bases aligning to TRBD1. The sequenced sample was peripheral blood or thyroid tissue (not recorded which). The chain's CDR3 is CATRAAGGEEQYF. The DNA of the CDR3 is TGTGCCACCAGGGCCGCAGGGGGCGAAGAGCAGTACTTC.